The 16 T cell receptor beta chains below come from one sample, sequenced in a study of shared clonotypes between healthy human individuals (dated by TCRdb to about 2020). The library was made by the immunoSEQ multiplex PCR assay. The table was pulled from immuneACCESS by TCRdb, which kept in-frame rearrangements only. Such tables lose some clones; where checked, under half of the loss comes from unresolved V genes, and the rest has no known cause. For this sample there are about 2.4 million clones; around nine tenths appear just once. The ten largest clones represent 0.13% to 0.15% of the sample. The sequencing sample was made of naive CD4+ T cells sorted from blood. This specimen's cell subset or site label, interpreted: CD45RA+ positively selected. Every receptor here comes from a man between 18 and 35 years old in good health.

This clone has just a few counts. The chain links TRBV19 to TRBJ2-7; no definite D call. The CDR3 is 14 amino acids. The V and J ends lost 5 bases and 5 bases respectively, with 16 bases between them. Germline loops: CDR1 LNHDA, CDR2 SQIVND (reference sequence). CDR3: CASSAHKLADEQYF. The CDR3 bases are TGTGCCAGTAGTGCCCACAAGTTAGCCGACGAGCAGTACTTC.

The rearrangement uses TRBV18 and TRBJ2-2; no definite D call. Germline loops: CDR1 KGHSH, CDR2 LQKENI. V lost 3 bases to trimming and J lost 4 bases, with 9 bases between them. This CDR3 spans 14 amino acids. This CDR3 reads CASSPDAITGELFF. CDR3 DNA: TGTGCCAGCTCACCCGACGCAATCACCGGGGAGCTGTTTTTT.

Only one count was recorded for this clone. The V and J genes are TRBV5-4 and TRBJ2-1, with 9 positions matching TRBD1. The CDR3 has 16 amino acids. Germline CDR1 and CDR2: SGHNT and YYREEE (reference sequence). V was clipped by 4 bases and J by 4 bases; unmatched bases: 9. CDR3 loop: CASSTSGQGLYNEQFF. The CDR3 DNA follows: TGTGCCAGCAGCACGTCGGGACAGGGACTTTACAATGAGCAGTTCTTC.

CDR3: CASSGTGFHEQYF. CDR3 bases: TGTGCCAGCAGTGGGACTGGGTTCCACGAGCAGTACTTC. The chain is built from TRBV6-1 and TRBJ2-7; tentatively, D is TRBD2 (5 bases). The germline gives CDR1 MNHNS, CDR2 SASEGT. Trimming pared 4 bases from V and 5 bases from J, leaving 12 bases between. The CDR3 runs 13 residues.

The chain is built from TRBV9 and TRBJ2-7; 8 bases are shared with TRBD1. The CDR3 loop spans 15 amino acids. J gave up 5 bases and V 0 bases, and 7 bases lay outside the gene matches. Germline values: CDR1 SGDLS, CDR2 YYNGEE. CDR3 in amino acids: CASSVGRTGIHEQYF. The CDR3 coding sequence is TGTGCCAGCAGCGTAGGTAGGACAGGGATCCACGAGCAGTACTTC. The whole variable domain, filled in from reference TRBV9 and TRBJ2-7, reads DSGVTQTPKHLITATGQRVTLRCSPRSGDLSVYWYQQSLDQGLQFLIQYYNGEERAKGNILERFSAQQFPDLHSELNLSSLELGDSALYFCASSVGRTGIHEQYFGPGTRLTVT.

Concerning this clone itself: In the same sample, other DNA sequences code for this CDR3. CDR3 amino acids: CASSSRAYGYTF. CDR3 in DNA: TGTGCCAGCAGTTCTCGTGCCTATGGCTACACCTTC. The genes are TRBV28 and TRBJ1-2, with unresolved D. Germline-derived CDR1 and CDR2 are MDHEN and SYDVKM. V was shortened by 4 bases and J by 4 bases, with 7 bases between the two germline ends. This CDR3 is built from 12 residues.

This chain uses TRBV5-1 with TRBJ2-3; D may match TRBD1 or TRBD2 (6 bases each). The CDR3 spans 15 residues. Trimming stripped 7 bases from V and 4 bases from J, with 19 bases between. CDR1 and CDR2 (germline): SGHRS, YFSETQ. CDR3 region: CASARGQGGSDTQYF. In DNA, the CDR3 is TGCGCCAGCGCTCGGGGGCAGGGTGGTTCAGATACGCAGTATTTT.

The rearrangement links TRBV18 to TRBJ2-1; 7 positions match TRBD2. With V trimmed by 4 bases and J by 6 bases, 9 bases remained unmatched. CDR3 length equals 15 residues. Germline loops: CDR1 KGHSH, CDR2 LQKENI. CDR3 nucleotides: TGTGCCAGCTCACACTCAGCGGGACCGGCCAATGAGCAGTTCTTC. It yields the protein CASSHSAGPANEQFF.

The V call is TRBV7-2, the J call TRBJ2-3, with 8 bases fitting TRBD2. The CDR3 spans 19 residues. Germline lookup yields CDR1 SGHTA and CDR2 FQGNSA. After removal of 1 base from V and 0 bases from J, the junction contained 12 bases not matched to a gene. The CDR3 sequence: CASSLVPSGGVTSTDTQYF. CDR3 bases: TGTGCCAGCAGCTTAGTCCCGAGCGGGGGCGTTACTAGCACAGATACGCAGTATTTT.

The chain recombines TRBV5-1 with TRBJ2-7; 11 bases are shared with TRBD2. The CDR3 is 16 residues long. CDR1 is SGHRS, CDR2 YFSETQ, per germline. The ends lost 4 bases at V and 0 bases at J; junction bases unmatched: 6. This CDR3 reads CASSQTSGVHSYEQYF. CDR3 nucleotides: TGCGCCAGCAGCCAGACTAGCGGGGTACACTCCTACGAGCAGTACTTC.

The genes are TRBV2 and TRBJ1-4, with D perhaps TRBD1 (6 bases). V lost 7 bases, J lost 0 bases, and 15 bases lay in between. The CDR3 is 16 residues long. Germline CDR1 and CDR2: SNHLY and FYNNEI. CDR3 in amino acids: CASKSSWTATNEKLFF. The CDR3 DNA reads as TGTGCCAGCAAATCTTCTTGGACAGCAACTAATGAAAAACTGTTTTTT.

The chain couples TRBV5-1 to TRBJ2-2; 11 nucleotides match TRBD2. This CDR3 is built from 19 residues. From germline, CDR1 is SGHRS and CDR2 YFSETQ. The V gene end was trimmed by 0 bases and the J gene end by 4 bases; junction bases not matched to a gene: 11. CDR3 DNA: TGCGCCAGCAGCTTGGAGGGCCCTAGCGGGGGGTCTTTCACCGGGGAGCTGTTTTTT. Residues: CASSLEGPSGGSFTGELFF.

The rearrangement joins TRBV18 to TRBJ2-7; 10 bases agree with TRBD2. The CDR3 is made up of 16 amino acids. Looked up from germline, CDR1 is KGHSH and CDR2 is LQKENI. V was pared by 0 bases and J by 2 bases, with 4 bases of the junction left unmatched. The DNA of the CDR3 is TGTGCCAGCTCACCACCGGTACTAGCGGGGACCTACGAGCAGTACTTC. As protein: CASSPPVLAGTYEQYF.

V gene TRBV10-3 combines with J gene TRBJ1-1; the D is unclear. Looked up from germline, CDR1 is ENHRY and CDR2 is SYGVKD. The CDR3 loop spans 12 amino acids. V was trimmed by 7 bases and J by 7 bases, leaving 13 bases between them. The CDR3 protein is CAITTSWGEAFF. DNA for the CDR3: TGTGCCATCACTACCTCATGGGGTGAAGCTTTCTTT.

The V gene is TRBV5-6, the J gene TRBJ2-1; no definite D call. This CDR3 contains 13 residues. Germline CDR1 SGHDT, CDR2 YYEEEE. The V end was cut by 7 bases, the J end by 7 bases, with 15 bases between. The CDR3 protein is CASDRSKSNEQFF. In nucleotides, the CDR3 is TGTGCCAGCGACCGCTCAAAGAGTAATGAGCAGTTCTTC.

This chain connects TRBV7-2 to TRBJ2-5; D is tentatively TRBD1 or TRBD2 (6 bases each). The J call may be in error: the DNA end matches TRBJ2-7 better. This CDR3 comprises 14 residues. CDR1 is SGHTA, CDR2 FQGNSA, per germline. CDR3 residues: CASSLGGGQHEQYF. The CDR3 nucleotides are TGTGCCAGCAGCTTAGGAGGGGGGCAGCACGAGCAGTACTTC.